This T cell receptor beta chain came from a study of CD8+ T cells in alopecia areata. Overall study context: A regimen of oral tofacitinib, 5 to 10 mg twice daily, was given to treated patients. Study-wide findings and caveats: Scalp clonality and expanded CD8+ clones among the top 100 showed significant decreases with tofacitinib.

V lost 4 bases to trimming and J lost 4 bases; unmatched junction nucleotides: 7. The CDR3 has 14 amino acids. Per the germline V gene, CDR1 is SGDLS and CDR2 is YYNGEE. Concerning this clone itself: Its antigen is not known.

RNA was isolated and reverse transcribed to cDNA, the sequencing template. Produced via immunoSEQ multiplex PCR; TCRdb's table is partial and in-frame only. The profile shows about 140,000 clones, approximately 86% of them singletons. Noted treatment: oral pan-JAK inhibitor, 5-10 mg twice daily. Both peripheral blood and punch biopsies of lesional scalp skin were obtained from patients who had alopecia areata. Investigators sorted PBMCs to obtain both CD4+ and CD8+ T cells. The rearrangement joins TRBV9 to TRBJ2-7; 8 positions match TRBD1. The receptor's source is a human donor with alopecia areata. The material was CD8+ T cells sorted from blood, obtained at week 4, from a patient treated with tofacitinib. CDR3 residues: CASSTHRGRYEQYF. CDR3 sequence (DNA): TGTGCCAGCAGCACCCACAGGGGGAGGTACGAGCAGTACTTC.